These T cell receptor beta chains were read from a single sample in a study of cytomegalovirus exposure and HLA in healthy donors. TCRdb's table, derived via immunoSEQ multiplex PCR, lists solely in-frame clones and lacks some. The table shows 120,000 to 150,000 clones, with over 75% occurring only once. The sequenced sample was PBMCs. The receptors were gathered from a man between 25 and 39 years old in good health and CMV-seropositive. The CDR3 runs from the conserved cysteine through the conserved F or W. A D gene is named only where the DNA matches it firmly. For some rows the clone size is stated as once, few or many, or as a class when expanded; others skip it.

v_call: TRBV5-6; clone_size: .; cdr3_length: 17; j_call: TRBJ2-3; d_call: TRBD2; cdr3_aa: CASRPQSFGEGTDTQYF; cdr3_nt: TGTGCCAGCCGCCCCCAGTCCTTTGGGGAGGGAACAGATACGCAGTATTTT
v_call: TRBV28; clone_size: .; cdr3_length: 16; j_call: TRBJ2-2; d_call: .; cdr3_aa: CASRMTGNRNTGELFF; cdr3_nt: TGTGCCAGCAGGATGACGGGTAATAGGAACACCGGGGAGCTGTTTTTT
v_call: TRBV7-9; clone_size: .; cdr3_length: 16; j_call: TRBJ2-3; d_call: .; cdr3_aa: CASSLIPQAGTDTQYF; cdr3_nt: TGTGCCAGCAGCTTAATCCCACAGGCCGGCACAGATACGCAGTATTTT
v_call: TRBV27; clone_size: .; cdr3_length: 15; j_call: TRBJ1-1; d_call: .; cdr3_aa: CASSISAEANTEAFF; cdr3_nt: TGTGCCAGCAGTATCTCCGCAGAGGCGAACACTGAAGCTTTCTTT
v_call: TRBV27; clone_size: .; cdr3_length: 15; j_call: TRBJ2-6; d_call: TRBD1; cdr3_aa: CASSLTGDGANVLTF; cdr3_nt: TGTGCCAGCAGTTTAACAGGGGACGGGGCCAACGTCCTGACTTTC
v_call: TRBV28; clone_size: .; cdr3_length: 16; j_call: TRBJ2-7; d_call: TRBD2; cdr3_aa: CASSSSLAGVNHEQYF; cdr3_nt: TGTGCCAGCAGTTCCTCACTAGCGGGAGTAAACCACGAGCAGTACTTC
v_call: TRBV15; clone_size: .; cdr3_length: 16; j_call: TRBJ2-5; d_call: .; cdr3_aa: CATSRWGAGHQETQYF; cdr3_nt: TGTGCCACCAGCAGATGGGGTGCAGGGCACCAAGAGACCCAGTACTTC
v_call: TRBV4-1; clone_size: .; cdr3_length: 16; j_call: TRBJ2-7; d_call: .; cdr3_aa: CASSQIPLDTSYEQYF; cdr3_nt: TGCGCCAGCAGCCAAATTCCACTGGACACATCCTACGAGCAGTACTTC
v_call: TRBV30; clone_size: .; cdr3_length: 13; j_call: TRBJ2-5; d_call: .; cdr3_aa: CAWSTGGGETQYF; cdr3_nt: TGTGCCTGGAGCACCGGGGGAGGAGAGACCCAGTACTTC
v_call: TRBV10-3; clone_size: .; cdr3_length: 16; j_call: TRBJ1-4; d_call: .; cdr3_aa: CAISEIFWPTNEKLFF; cdr3_nt: TGTGCCATCAGTGAGATCTTTTGGCCAACTAATGAAAAACTGTTTTTT
v_call: TRBV5-1; clone_size: .; cdr3_length: 14; j_call: TRBJ2-5; d_call: .; cdr3_aa: CASSLVAQGETQYF; cdr3_nt: TGCGCCAGCAGCTTGGTCGCTCAGGGGGAGACCCAGTACTTC
v_call: TRBV10-1; clone_size: .; cdr3_length: 14; j_call: TRBJ2-2; d_call: .; cdr3_aa: CASSPQRDTGELFF; cdr3_nt: TGCGCCAGCAGCCCCCAACGGGACACCGGGGAGCTGTTTTTT
v_call: TRBV30; clone_size: .; cdr3_length: 15; j_call: TRBJ2-3; d_call: .; cdr3_aa: CAWSVGAGYTDTQYF; cdr3_nt: TGTGCCTGGAGTGTAGGAGCAGGGTATACGGATACGCAGTATTTT
v_call: TRBV25-1; clone_size: once; cdr3_length: 13; j_call: TRBJ1-2; d_call: .; cdr3_aa: CASSESENYGYTF; cdr3_nt: TGTGCCAGCAGTGAATCGGAGAACTATGGCTACACCTTC
v_call: TRBV2; clone_size: .; cdr3_length: 12; j_call: TRBJ1-1; d_call: TRBD1; cdr3_aa: CASTGGGTEAFF; cdr3_nt: TGTGCCAGCACCGGAGGGGGCACGGAAGCTTTCTTT
v_call: TRBV7-9; clone_size: .; cdr3_length: 15; j_call: TRBJ2-7; d_call: .; cdr3_aa: CASSQSMEGPYEQYF; cdr3_nt: TGTGCCAGCAGCCAATCTATGGAGGGGCCCTACGAGCAGTACTTC
v_call: TRBV5-1; clone_size: .; cdr3_length: 14; j_call: TRBJ2-1; d_call: TRBD1; cdr3_aa: CASSPGDRVGEQFF; cdr3_nt: TGCGCCAGCAGCCCAGGGGACAGGGTTGGTGAGCAGTTCTTC
v_call: TRBV19; clone_size: .; cdr3_length: 15; j_call: TRBJ2-2; d_call: .; cdr3_aa: CASSIILFSTGELFF; cdr3_nt: TGTGCCAGTAGTATTATCTTATTTAGCACCGGGGAGCTGTTTTTT
v_call: TRBV5-1; clone_size: .; cdr3_length: 14; j_call: TRBJ1-2; d_call: .; cdr3_aa: CASSPLTGSYGYTF; cdr3_nt: TGCGCCAGCAGCCCCCTGACGGGGTCCTATGGCTACACCTTC
v_call: TRBV11-2; clone_size: .; cdr3_length: 14; j_call: TRBJ2-7; d_call: .; cdr3_aa: CASSLMGHSYEQYF; cdr3_nt: TGTGCCAGCAGCTTGATGGGCCACTCCTACGAGCAGTACTTC
v_call: TRBV28; clone_size: .; cdr3_length: 13; j_call: TRBJ2-7; d_call: .; cdr3_aa: CASSSNAKYEQYF; cdr3_nt: TGTGCCAGCAGTTCAAACGCTAAATACGAGCAGTACTTC
v_call: TRBV28; clone_size: .; cdr3_length: 13; j_call: TRBJ2-6; d_call: .; cdr3_aa: CASSPGDLNVLTF; cdr3_nt: TGTGCCAGCAGCCCAGGGGACCTGAACGTCCTGACTTTC
v_call: TRBV6-5; clone_size: .; cdr3_length: 13; j_call: TRBJ2-5; d_call: TRBD2; cdr3_aa: CASSWGLVETQYF; cdr3_nt: TGTGCCAGCAGCTGGGGACTAGTGGAGACCCAGTACTTC